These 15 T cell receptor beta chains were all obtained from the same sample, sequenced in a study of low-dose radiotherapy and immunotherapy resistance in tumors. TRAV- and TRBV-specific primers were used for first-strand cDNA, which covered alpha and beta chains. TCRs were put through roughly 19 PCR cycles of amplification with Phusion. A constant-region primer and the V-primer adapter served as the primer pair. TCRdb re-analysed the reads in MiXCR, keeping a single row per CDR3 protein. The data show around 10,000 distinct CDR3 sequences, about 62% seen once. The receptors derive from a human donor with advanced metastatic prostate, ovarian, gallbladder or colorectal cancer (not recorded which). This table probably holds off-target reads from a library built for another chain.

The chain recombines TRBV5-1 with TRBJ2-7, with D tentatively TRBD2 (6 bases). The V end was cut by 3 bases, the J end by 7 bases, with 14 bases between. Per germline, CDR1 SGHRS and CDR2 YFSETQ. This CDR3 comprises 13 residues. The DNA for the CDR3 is TGCGCCAGCAGCTCCGGGAGATCTTGGGAGCAGTACTTC. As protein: CASSSGRSWEQYF.

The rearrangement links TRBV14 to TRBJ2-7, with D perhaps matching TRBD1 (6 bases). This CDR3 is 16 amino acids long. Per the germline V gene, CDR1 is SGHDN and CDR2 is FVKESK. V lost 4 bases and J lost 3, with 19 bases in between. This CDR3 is CASSPPIQGFIYEQYF. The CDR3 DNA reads TGTGCCAGCAGCCCCCCGATCCAGGGGTTTATCTACGAGCAGTACTTC. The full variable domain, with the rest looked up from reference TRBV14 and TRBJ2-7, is EAGVTQFPSHSVIEKGQTVTLRCDPISGHDNLYWYRRVMGKEIKFLLHFVKESKQDESGMPNNRFLAERTGGTYSTLKVQPAELEDSGVYFCASSPPIQGFIYEQYFGPGTRLTVT.

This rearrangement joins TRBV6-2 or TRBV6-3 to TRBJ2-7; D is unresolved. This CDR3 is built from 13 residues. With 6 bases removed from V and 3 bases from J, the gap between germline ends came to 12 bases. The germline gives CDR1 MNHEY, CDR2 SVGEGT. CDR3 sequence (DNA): TGTGCCAGCAGGACGGTGACTCTCTACGAGCAGTACTTC. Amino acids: CASRTVTLYEQYF.

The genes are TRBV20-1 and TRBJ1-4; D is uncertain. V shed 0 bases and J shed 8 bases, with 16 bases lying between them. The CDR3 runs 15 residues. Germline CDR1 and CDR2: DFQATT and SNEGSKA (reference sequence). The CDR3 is CSARDLAGLSEKLFF. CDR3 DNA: TGCAGTGCTAGAGATTTAGCGGGTCTGAGCGAAAAACTGTTTTTT.

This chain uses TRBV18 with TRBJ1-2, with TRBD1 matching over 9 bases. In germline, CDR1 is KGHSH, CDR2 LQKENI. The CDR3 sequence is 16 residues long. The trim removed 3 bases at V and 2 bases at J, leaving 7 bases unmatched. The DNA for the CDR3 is TGTGCCAGCTCACCGGCTACACAGGGGGCGAACTATGGCTACACCTTC. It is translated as CASSPATQGANYGYTF.

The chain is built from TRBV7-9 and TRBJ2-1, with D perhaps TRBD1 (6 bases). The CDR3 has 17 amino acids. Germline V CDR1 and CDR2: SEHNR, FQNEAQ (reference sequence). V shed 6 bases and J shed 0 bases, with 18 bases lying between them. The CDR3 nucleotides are TGTGCCAGCAGGGGGTTAGGGGGAGCCAACTCCTACAATGAGCAGTTCTTC. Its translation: CASRGLGGANSYNEQFF.

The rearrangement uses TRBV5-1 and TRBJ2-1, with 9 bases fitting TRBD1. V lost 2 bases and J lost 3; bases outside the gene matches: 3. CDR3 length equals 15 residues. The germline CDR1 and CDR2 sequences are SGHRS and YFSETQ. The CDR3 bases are TGCGCCAGCAGCTTAGGGACAGGGAACTACAATGAGCAGTTCTTC. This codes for CASSLGTGNYNEQFF.

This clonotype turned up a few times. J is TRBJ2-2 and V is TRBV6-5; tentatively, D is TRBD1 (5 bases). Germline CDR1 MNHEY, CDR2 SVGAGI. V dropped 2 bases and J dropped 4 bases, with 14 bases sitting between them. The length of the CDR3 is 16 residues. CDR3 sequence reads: CASSYPAAGLTGELFF. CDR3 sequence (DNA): TGTGCCAGCAGTTACCCCGCGGCAGGGCTCACCGGGGAGCTGTTTTTT.

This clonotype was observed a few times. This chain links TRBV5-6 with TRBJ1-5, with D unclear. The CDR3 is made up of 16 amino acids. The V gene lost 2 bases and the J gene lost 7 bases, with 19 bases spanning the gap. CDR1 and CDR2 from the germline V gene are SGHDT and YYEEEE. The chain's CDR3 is CASSFRGGGPDQPQHF. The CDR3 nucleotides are TGTGCCAGCAGCTTCCGCGGAGGAGGGCCCGACCAGCCCCAGCATTTT.

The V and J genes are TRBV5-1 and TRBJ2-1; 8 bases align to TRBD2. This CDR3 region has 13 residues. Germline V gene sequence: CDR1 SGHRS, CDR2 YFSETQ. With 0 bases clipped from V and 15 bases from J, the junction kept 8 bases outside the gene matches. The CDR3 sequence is CASSLEREGPRFF. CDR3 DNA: TGCGCCAGCAGCTTGGAACGGGAGGGCCCCAGGTTCTTC.

In nucleotides, the CDR3 is TGCAGCGCCTTAGCGGGGGCACGTAACGAGCAGTACTTC. Translating gives CSALAGARNEQYF. This rearrangement joins TRBV29-1 to TRBJ2-7; TRBD2 agrees at 9 bases. The CDR3 is 13 residues long. CDR1 and CDR2 (germline): SQVTM, ANQGSEA. V lost 7 bases and J lost 5; bases outside the gene matches: 9.

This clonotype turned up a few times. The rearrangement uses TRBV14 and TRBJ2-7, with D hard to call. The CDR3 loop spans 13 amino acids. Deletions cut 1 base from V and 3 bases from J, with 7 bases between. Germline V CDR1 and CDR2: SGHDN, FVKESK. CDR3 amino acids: CASSQGTFYEQYF. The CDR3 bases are TGTGCCAGCAGCCAAGGCACTTTCTACGAGCAGTACTTC.

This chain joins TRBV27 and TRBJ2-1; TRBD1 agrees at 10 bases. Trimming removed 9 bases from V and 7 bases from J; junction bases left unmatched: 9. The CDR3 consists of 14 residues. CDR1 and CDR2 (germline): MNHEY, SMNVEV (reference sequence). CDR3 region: CARARTGGWNEQFF. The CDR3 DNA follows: TGTGCCAGGGCGAGGACAGGGGGGTGGAATGAGCAGTTCTTC.

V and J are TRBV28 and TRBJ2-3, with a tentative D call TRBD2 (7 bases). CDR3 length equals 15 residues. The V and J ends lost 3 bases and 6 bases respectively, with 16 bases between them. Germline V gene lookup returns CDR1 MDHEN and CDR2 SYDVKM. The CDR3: CASSFTRTRGDTQYF. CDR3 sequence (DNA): TGTGCCAGCAGTTTCACCAGGACTAGGGGGGATACGCAGTATTTT.

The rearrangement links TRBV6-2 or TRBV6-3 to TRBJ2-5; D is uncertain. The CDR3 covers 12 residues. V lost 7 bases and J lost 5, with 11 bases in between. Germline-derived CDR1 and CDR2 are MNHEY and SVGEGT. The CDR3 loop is CASTHRQETQYF. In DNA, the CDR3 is TGTGCCAGCACCCACCGCCAGGAGACCCAGTACTTC.